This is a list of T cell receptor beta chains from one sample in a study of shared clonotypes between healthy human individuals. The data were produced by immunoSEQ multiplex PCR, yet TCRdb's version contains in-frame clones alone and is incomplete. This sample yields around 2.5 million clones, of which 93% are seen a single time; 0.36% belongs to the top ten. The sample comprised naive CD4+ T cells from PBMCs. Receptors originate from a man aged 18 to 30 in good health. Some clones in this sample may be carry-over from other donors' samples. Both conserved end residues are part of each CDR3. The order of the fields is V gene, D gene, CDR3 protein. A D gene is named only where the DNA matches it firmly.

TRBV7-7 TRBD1 CASSSDRGMNTEAFF
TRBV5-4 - CASSSETSRVETQYF
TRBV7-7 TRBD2 CASSRTSGGYNEQFF
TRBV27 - CASSSYYSYNEQFF
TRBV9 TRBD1 CASSAGTGQETQYF
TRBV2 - CASSRTVGPTEAFF
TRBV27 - CASSFGRGNQETQYF
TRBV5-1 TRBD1 CASSPGQGVGTGELFF
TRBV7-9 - CASAGTRSFSGANVLTF
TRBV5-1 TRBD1 CASSVDREDGYEQYF
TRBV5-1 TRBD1 CASSLEGGAGTEAFF
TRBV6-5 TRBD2 CASSYGIAGVDEQYF
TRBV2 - CASTRTPQEQETQYF
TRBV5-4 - CASSVMGTGEETQYF
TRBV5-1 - CASSLASGLPQFF
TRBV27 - CASSLNRDLGTRPQFF
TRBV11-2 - CATSSMSREQYF
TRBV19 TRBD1 CASSDRVGDTQYF
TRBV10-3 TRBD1 CATMFGTGNTEAFF
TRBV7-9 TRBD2 CASSLYRGVSDTQYF
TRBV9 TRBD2 CASSAREGSYNEQFF
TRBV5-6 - CASSFRGAFSVYEQYF
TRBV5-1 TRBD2 CASSFGGSAGGNEQFF
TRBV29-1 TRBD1 CSVVILRRGQAPLRPYNEQFF
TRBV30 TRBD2 CAWSALAGGETQYF
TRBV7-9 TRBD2 CASSPGVGILAGGPVEQFF
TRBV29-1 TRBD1 CSVDRGQSAGETQYF
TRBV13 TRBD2 CASSPPPGLDNHQPYEQYF
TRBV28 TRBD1 CASSFNRGQRYEQYF
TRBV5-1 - CASSLAASSNSYEQYF
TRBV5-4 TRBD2 CASSLDGRSQETQYF
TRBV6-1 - CASKYRGGTGELFF
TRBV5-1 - CASSLEGSGEQETQYF
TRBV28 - CASSLSESGRRNYGYTF
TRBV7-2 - CASSSPRPNTGELFF
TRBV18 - CASSPRGAGELFF
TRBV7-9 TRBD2 CASSFSSGRAADTQYF
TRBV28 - CASSPQLSPHEQYF
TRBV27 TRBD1 CASSLSTTGTAGYTF
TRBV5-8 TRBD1 CASSLAGLGQLNTEAFF
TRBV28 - CASRGGDFSNTEAFF
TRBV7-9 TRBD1 CASSPPGTGNLAGANVLTF
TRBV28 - CASVPDTAKNIQYF
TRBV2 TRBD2 CATETGTSGRGTGELFF
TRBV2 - CASRSDGYEQYF
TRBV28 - CASSSSFPGMAFF
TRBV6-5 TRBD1 CASSQPGQGGGYTF
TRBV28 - CASSFGQNYGYTF
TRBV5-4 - CASSLGTFGPRGEKLFF
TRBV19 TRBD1 CASRSPPGQGNERPQHF
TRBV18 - CASSTLVGQNYEQYF
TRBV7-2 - CASSFGKYTDTQYF
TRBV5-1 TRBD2 CASSSSGLAGGTDTQYF
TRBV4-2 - CASSQDAGRMAEAFF
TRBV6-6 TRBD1 CASSLRTGPGELFF
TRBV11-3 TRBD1 CASSLGQGTEAFF
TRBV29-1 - CSVRGVRGNTIYF